The clone carrying this TCR beta chain was observed a few times. Its specificity is unknown. These data are taken from a study of T cells in Graves' hyperthyroidism and ophthalmopathy. The overall study: The initial diagnosis was the point when peripheral blood was collected, ahead of any treatment. Findings and limits, study-wide: Peripheral blood also featured most of the thyroid clonotypes expanded above 0.001.

Uncontrolled infections, other autoimmune diseases, pregnancy or lactation led to exclusion of patients. Diagnostic decisions used clinical symptoms, serum thyroxine and TRAb, thyroid ultrasound and orbital computed tomography. V was clipped by 8 bases and J by 3 bases, with 14 bases between them. The CDR3 consists of 14 residues. RNA transcripts yielded amplified TCR beta CDR3 regions. The HTBI primer set drove a first-round RT-PCR of the TCR CDR3. TCRdb analysed the multiplex PCR reads with MiXCR anew, one entry per CDR3 protein. The sample shows fewer than 350,000 distinct CDR3 sequences, roughly 19% of them seen only once.

This rearrangement joins TRBV12-3 or TRBV12-4 to TRBJ2-1; perhaps TRBD2 as D (7 bases). The sample taken for sequencing was blood. The source is a middle-aged man with Graves' ophthalmopathy. The CDR3 nucleotides read TGTGCCAGCGACCCCGGGGGGCGCTACAATGAGCAGTTCTTC. Translating gives CASDPGGRYNEQFF.